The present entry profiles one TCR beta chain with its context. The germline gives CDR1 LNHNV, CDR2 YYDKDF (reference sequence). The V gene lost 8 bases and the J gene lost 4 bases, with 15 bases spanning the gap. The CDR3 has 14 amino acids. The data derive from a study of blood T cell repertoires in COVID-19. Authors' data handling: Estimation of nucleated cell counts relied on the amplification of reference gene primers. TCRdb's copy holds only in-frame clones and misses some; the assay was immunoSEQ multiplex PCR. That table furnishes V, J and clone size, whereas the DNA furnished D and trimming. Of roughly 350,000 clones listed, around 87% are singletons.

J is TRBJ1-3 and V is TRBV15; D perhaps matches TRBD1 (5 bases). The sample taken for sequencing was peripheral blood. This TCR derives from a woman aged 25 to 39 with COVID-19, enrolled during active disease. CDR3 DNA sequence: TGTGCCACCTCACTTGGGACTCCAGGAAACACCATATATTTT. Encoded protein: CATSLGTPGNTIYF.